This TCR beta chain was sequenced during a study of cytomegalovirus exposure and HLA in healthy donors. CDR3 length: 15 amino acids. Germline lookup yields CDR1 KGHSH and CDR2 LQKENI. V gave up 0 bases and J gave up 0 bases, with 6 bases separating them. The primer mix had 60 Vbeta and 13 Jbeta primers. Assay used: immunoSEQ multiplex PCR; TCRdb lists only in-frame clones, some missing. The table has roughly 120,000 clones, 65% to 75% seen once. Material: PBMCs. The origin of this receptor is a woman in her thirties or forties in good health and CMV-seropositive. The chain recombines TRBV18 with TRBJ1-3; D unresolved. CDR3 nucleotides: TGTGCCAGCTCACCACCGTGGCTCTCTGGAAACACCATATATTTT. Translation gives CASSPPWLSGNTIYF.